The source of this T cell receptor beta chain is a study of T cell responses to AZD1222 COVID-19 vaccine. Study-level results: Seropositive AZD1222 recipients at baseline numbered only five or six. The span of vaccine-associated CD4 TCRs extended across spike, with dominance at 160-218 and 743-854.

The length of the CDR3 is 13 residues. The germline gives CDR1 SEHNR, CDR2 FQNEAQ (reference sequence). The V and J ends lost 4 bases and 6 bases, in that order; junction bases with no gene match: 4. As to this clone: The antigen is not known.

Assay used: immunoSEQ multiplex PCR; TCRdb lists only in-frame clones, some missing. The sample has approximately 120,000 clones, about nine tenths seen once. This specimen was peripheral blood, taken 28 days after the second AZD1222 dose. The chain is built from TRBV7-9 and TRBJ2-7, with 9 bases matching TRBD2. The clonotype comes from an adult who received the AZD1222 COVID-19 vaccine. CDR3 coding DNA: TGTGCCAGCAGCTCCGAAGCGGGAGGCGAGCAGTACTTC. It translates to CASSSEAGGEQYF.